A selection of T cell receptor beta chains follows, all from one sample in a study of a mutant IDH1 vaccine in newly diagnosed glioma. Their target antigens are unknown. Some clones are missing from TCRdb's copy, which holds only in-frame ones; the method was immunoSEQ multiplex PCR. Among about 40,000 clones listed, about four fifths were seen once. The sequences come from PBMCs, collected from a glioma patient whose treatment included an IDH1 peptide vaccine. These receptors were obtained from a middle-aged man with glioma. CDR3s include the opening cysteine and the closing phenylalanine or tryptophan. A D gene is named only where the DNA matches it firmly. Clone size, where shown, is once, few, many, or a class for clones that have expanded.

CDR3aa | CDR3nt | v_gene | d_gene | j_gene | abundance
CASSLASVGYEQYF | TGTGCCAGCAGCTTAGCTAGCGTGGGCTACGAGCAGTACTTC | TRBV11-3 | - | TRBJ2-7 | -
CASSAIGSYEQYF | TGTGCCAGCAGCGCAATCGGCTCCTACGAGCAGTACTTC | TRBV5-6 | - | TRBJ2-7 | once
CASMSGARGYTF | TGTGCCAGCATGTCGGGGGCTCGTGGCTACACCTTC | TRBV28 | - | TRBJ1-2 | -
CSANEGGQFF | TGCAGTGCTAACGAGGGGGGGCAGTTCTTC | TRBV20-1 | - | TRBJ2-1 | -
CASSQVLLGYNEQFF | TGCGCCAGCAGCCAAGTACTGCTAGGCTACAATGAGCAGTTCTTC | TRBV4-1 | - | TRBJ2-1 | -
CASSIPPQPQHF | TGTGCCAGTAGTATCCCGCCCCAGCCTCAGCATTTT | TRBV19 | - | TRBJ1-5 | -
CASSLTVSYEQYF | TGCGCCAGCAGCTTGACAGTATCCTACGAGCAGTACTTC | TRBV5-1 | - | TRBJ2-7 | -
CASSRPLTREQYF | TGTGCCAGCAGTCGGCCGCTAACGCGCGAGCAGTACTTC | TRBV6-1 | - | TRBJ2-7 | -
CASSSPYEQYF | TGTGCCAGCAGCTCCCCCTACGAGCAGTACTTC | TRBV4-2 | - | TRBJ2-7 | -
CASTRQGMTGANVLTF | TGTGCCAGTACAAGACAGGGGATGACTGGGGCCAACGTCCTGACTTTC | TRBV19 | TRBD1 | TRBJ2-6 | -
CASSLLHWAVPTNEQFF | TGTGCCAGCAGTTTATTGCACTGGGCGGTGCCTACGAATGAGCAGTTCTTC | TRBV28 | - | TRBJ2-1 | once
CASSIDGRGAGDHEQYF | TGTGCCAGTAGTATAGATGGCCGTGGGGCAGGGGATCACGAGCAGTACTTC | TRBV19 | - | TRBJ2-7 | few
CASSPRPGGLTKNIQYF | TGTGCCAGCAGCCCTAGACCCGGGGGGTTAACCAAAAACATTCAGTACTTC | TRBV5-6 | TRBD2 | TRBJ2-4 | -
CASSARDTYGYTF | TGCGCCAGCAGCGCCCGGGACACCTATGGCTACACCTTC | TRBV10-2 | - | TRBJ1-2 | -
CASSKRDRGRETQYF | TGTGCCAGCAGTAAAAGGGACAGGGGGCGTGAGACCCAGTACTTC | TRBV6-1 | TRBD1 | TRBJ2-5 | medium-sized
CASSLRLAAYNEQFF | TGTGCCAGCAGCCTGCGACTAGCGGCGTACAATGAGCAGTTCTTC | TRBV4-2 | TRBD2 | TRBJ2-1 | -
CASSQVPGPRDEQYF | TGTGCCAGCAGTCAAGTACCGGGACCGAGGGACGAGCAGTACTTC | TRBV7-6 | - | TRBJ2-7 | -
CASRPTPRGREQYF | TGTGCCAGCAGGCCGACTCCCAGGGGACGCGAGCAGTACTTC | TRBV28 | - | TRBJ2-7 | -
CASSFKAGAETQYF | TGTGCCAGCAGCTTTAAGGCGGGAGCAGAGACCCAGTACTTC | TRBV7-9 | TRBD2 | TRBJ2-5 | -
CASSLGGVSYEQYF | TGTGCCAGCAGCTTGGGAGGGGTCTCCTACGAGCAGTACTTC | TRBV5-5 | - | TRBJ2-7 | -
CACPTRGARVNEQFF | TGTGCCTGCCCCACCCGGGGGGCTAGGGTCAATGAGCAGTTCTTC | TRBV30 | - | TRBJ2-1 | -
CASSIYETGGYGYTF | TGCGCCAGCAGCATCTATGAGACAGGGGGCTATGGCTACACCTTC | TRBV5-1 | TRBD1 | TRBJ1-2 | -
CASRSTGIETQYF | TGTGCCAGTAGGTCAACTGGTATTGAGACCCAGTACTTC | TRBV19 | - | TRBJ2-5 | -
CASSYALAEAFF | TGTGCCAGCAGTTACGCTCTGGCTGAAGCTTTCTTT | TRBV6-6 | - | TRBJ1-1 | once
CAISEPVGEYGYEQYF | TGTGCCATCAGTGAGCCCGTTGGGGAGTACGGCTACGAGCAGTACTTC | TRBV10-3 | - | TRBJ2-7 | -
CASSLDSSYNEQFF | TGCGCCAGCAGCTTGGATAGTTCCTACAATGAGCAGTTCTTC | TRBV5-1 | - | TRBJ2-1 | -
CASSDRGEAQDTQYF | TGTGCCAGCAGTGACCGGGGAGAAGCACAAGATACGCAGTATTTT | TRBV6-4 | - | TRBJ2-3 | -
CASGTDSIREAFF | TGTGCTAGTGGTACCGACAGCATCCGTGAAGCTTTCTTT | TRBV12-5 | - | TRBJ1-1 | once
CASSLAPGTGASYEQYF | TGTGCCAGCAGCTTGGCTCCCGGGACAGGGGCATCCTACGAGCAGTACTTC | TRBV5-5 | TRBD1 | TRBJ2-7 | once
CASSVVGSGPTSGNTIYF | TGTGCCAGCAGCGTAGTTGGTTCGGGACCGACCTCTGGAAACACCATATATTTT | TRBV9 | - | TRBJ1-3 | -
CASSSGRVMGTNEKLFF | TGTGCCAGCAGTTCGGGCAGGGTGATGGGAACTAATGAAAAACTGTTTTTT | TRBV11-2 | - | TRBJ1-4 | -
CASSPVPYEQYF | TGTGCCAGCTCACCAGTTCCCTACGAGCAGTACTTC | TRBV18 | - | TRBJ2-7 | -
CASLAPGPNEKLFF | TGTGCCAGCCTGGCCCCGGGACCAAATGAAAAACTGTTTTTT | TRBV25-1 | - | TRBJ1-4 | -
CASSLSAIGGRGNQPQHF | TGTGCCAGCAGTTTATCTGCGATTGGGGGGCGGGGCAATCAGCCCCAGCATTTT | TRBV27 | - | TRBJ1-5 | -
CASTLGGGRSNQPQHF | TGTGCCAGCACCCTTGGGGGGGGCCGTAGCAATCAGCCCCAGCATTTT | TRBV7-2 | - | TRBJ1-5 | -
CASSLEARGKTQYF | TGTGCCAGCAGCCTAGAGGCCAGGGGGAAGACCCAGTACTTC | TRBV7-8 | TRBD1 | TRBJ2-5 | -
CASSGTSGLSYEQYF | TGTGCCAGCAGTGGGACTAGCGGCCTCTCCTACGAGCAGTACTTC | TRBV6-1 | TRBD2 | TRBJ2-7 | -
CASRRTSGSRQETQYF | TGTGCCAGCAGGAGGACTAGCGGGAGCCGCCAAGAGACCCAGTACTTC | TRBV2 | TRBD2 | TRBJ2-5 | -
CSVLSGLSSYEQYF | TGCAGCGTTCTTAGCGGGCTAAGCTCCTACGAGCAGTACTTC | TRBV29-1 | TRBD2 | TRBJ2-7 | -
CASSDSGSSSYEQYF | TGTGCCAGCAGTGACTCGGGCTCTAGCTCCTACGAGCAGTACTTC | TRBV6-5 | - | TRBJ2-7 | -
CASSPRTSGRAGELFF | TGTGCCAGCAGCCCCAGGACTAGCGGGAGAGCCGGGGAGCTGTTTTTT | TRBV7-6 | TRBD2 | TRBJ2-2 | few
CASSGPGRNEKLFF | TGTGCCAGCAGTGGTCCGGGACGGAATGAAAAACTGTTTTTT | TRBV27 | - | TRBJ1-4 | -
CAVARRTGPSNQPQHF | TGCGCCGTCGCGCGGCGGACCGGACCTAGCAATCAGCCCCAGCATTTT | TRBV10-1 | - | TRBJ1-5 | -
CASRPGTDQMWNTEAFF | TGTGCCAGTAGACCTGGGACAGACCAAATGTGGAACACTGAAGCTTTCTTT | TRBV19 | TRBD1 | TRBJ1-1 | -
CASRRDHPYEQYF | TGTGCCTCAAGGCGCGACCACCCCTACGAGCAGTACTTC | TRBV19 | - | TRBJ2-7 | few
CASSLVYSEQYF | TGTGCCAGCAGCTTAGTGTATAGCGAGCAGTACTTC | TRBV7-2 | - | TRBJ2-7 | -
CASTEGGAAYNEQFF | TGCGCCAGCACCGAGGGGGGGGCGGCCTACAATGAGCAGTTCTTC | TRBV10-1 | - | TRBJ2-1 | few
CASSGPTGLDEKLFF | TGTGCCAGTAGTGGGCCGACAGGGTTGGATGAAAAACTGTTTTTT | TRBV19 | TRBD1 | TRBJ1-4 | -
CASGLGRGLTYNEQFF | TGTGCTAGTGGTTTGGGGAGGGGCCTCACCTACAATGAGCAGTTCTTC | TRBV12-5 | - | TRBJ2-1 | -
CASSLGQRNTGELFF | TGTGCCAGCAGCTTAGGGCAGAGGAACACCGGGGAGCTGTTTTTT | TRBV7-3 | - | TRBJ2-2 | few
CASSSGEHTDTQYF | TGCGCCAGCAGCTCTGGGGAACACACAGATACGCAGTATTTT | TRBV5-1 | - | TRBJ2-3 | -
CASSDVLTANYGYTF | TGTGCCAGCAGCGACGTTTTGACAGCTAACTATGGCTACACCTTC | TRBV9 | - | TRBJ1-2 | few
CASSARSSGPLGAEQYF | TGTGCCAGCAGCGCCCGGTCTAGCGGGCCCCTGGGAGCTGAGCAGTACTTC | TRBV13 | TRBD2 | TRBJ2-7 | few
CASRLTIYEQYF | TGTGCCAGCAGGTTGACTATCTACGAGCAGTACTTC | TRBV2 | - | TRBJ2-7 | few
CASSKTSSSYNEQFF | TGTGCCAGCAGCAAGACGAGTAGCTCCTACAATGAGCAGTTCTTC | TRBV21-1 | - | TRBJ2-1 | -
CASSRSGTGGMNEQFF | TGTGCCAGCAGCCGATCCGGGACAGGGGGCATGAATGAGCAGTTCTTC | TRBV7-2 | TRBD1 | TRBJ2-1 | -
CASRGQGSDEQYF | TGTGCCAGCAGAGGACAGGGGTCGGACGAGCAGTACTTC | TRBV25-1 | TRBD1 | TRBJ2-7 | -
CASSRGISSYEQYF | TGTGCCAGCAGCCGAGGAATAAGTTCCTACGAGCAGTACTTC | TRBV7-2 | - | TRBJ2-7 | -
CASSGDGQGGSNYGYTF | TGTGCCAGCAGCGGAGATGGACAGGGAGGGTCTAACTATGGCTACACCTTC | TRBV7-9 | TRBD1 | TRBJ1-2 | once
CASSRVREHQTQYF | TGTGCCAGCAGCCGGGTGCGGGAGCATCAGACCCAGTACTTC | TRBV9 | TRBD2 | TRBJ2-5 | -